The entry that follows covers one TCR beta chain sequence. What it binds is not known. Libraries were prepared by immunoSEQ multiplex PCR; TCRdb keeps only in-frame clonotypes and omits some of them. The table includes roughly 3,800 clones, roughly three quarters detected once. The sample originates from a study of T cells after posttransplantation cyclophosphamide. Findings of the study overall: Blood and skin or GI T cell repertoires showed limited TRB overlap. Donor-recipient repertoire similarity was low at 1-2 months, rising over year one.

Busulfan-fludarabine conditioning, marrow transplant, and cyclophosphamide on days +3 and +4 were administered. CDR3 length: 12 amino acids. Germline V gene data show CDR1 as LGHNT and CDR2 as FRNRAP. V dropped 7 bases and J dropped 5 bases, with 11 bases sitting between them. Source: CD8+ T cells sorted from PBMCs, taken 1162 days after allogeneic stem cell transplant with posttransplant cyclophosphamide. V gene TRBV12-5 combines with J gene TRBJ1-2; D unresolved. The sequence was obtained from a female patient in her thirties or forties who received an allogeneic stem cell transplant from a related donor, was CMV-positive, and had no GVHD. T cells may partly derive from the graft donor. The CDR3 sequence is CASAYDGYGYTF. Here the CDR3 DNA reads TGTGCTAGTGCCTATGACGGGTATGGCTACACCTTC.